These T cell receptor beta chains were read from a single sample in a study of T cell responses to AZD1222 COVID-19 vaccine. TCRdb's table, derived via immunoSEQ multiplex PCR, lists solely in-frame clones and lacks some. The data hold 150,000 to 200,000 clones, with about nine tenths observed a single time. Sequenced here: peripheral blood, sampled on day 0 of AZD1222 vaccination. These receptors were obtained from an adult in good health. CDR3s include the opening cysteine and the closing phenylalanine or tryptophan. The D gene is left open where the match is weak. Not all rows give a size; the values are once, few, many and, for expanded clones, a class.

- TRBJ2-7 TRBD2 TRBV4-2 CASSQEAGGAFEQYF TGTGCCAGCAGCCAAGAGGCCGGGGGGGCCTTCGAGCAGTACTTC
once TRBJ1-1 - TRBV11-2 CASSLPREGAFF TGTGCCAGCAGCTTGCCGCGGGAGGGAGCTTTCTTT
- TRBJ2-2 - TRBV7-2 CASSQDSNTGELFF TGTGCCAGCAGCCAAGACAGCAACACCGGGGAGCTGTTTTTT
- TRBJ1-4 - TRBV25-1 CASLGRNNEKLFF TGTGCCAGCCTGGGACGGAATAATGAAAAACTGTTTTTT
- TRBJ2-2 - TRBV4-3 CASSSTAEGGELFF TGCGCCAGCAGTTCAACAGCCGAGGGCGGGGAGCTGTTTTTT
once TRBJ1-4 - TRBV15 CATSRDRGVSGTSNEKLFF TGTGCCACCAGCAGAGATCGGGGAGTGTCAGGGACAAGTAATGAAAAACTGTTTTTT
- TRBJ2-2 TRBD1 TRBV7-6 CASSSDRGMNTGELFF TGTGCCAGCAGCTCAGACAGGGGAATGAACACCGGGGAGCTGTTTTTT
- TRBJ1-3 - TRBV4-2 CASRVGSGATGNTIYF TGTGCCAGCAGGGTAGGTTCTGGGGCCACAGGAAACACCATATATTTT
- TRBJ2-3 TRBD2 TRBV14 CASSQPAGHTDTQYF TGTGCCAGCAGCCAACCAGCGGGGCACACAGATACGCAGTATTTT
- TRBJ2-7 TRBD1 TRBV6-4 CASSANRGAYEQYF TGTGCCAGCAGTGCCAACAGGGGAGCTTACGAGCAGTACTTC
- TRBJ2-7 - TRBV11-2 CASSPGWPASIGEQYF TGTGCCAGCAGCCCAGGGTGGCCAGCCTCTATAGGGGAGCAGTACTTC
- TRBJ1-1 - TRBV5-6 CASSLGGPGGTEAFF TGTGCCAGCAGCTTGGGGGGACCCGGGGGCACTGAAGCTTTCTTT
- TRBJ2-7 - TRBV5-1 CASSLEGYDEQYF TGCGCCAGCAGCTTGGAAGGGTACGACGAGCAGTACTTC
- TRBJ2-1 - TRBV3-1/TRBV3-2 CASSHASSYNEQFF TGTGCCAGCAGCCATGCGAGCTCCTACAATGAGCAGTTCTTC
- TRBJ1-5 TRBD1 TRBV19 CASMERVGQGSNQPQHF TGTGCCAGTATGGAGAGGGTGGGACAGGGGAGCAATCAGCCCCAGCATTTT
- TRBJ1-3 - TRBV10-3 CAISGTASNTIYF TGTGCCATCAGCGGGACTGCATCCAACACCATATATTTT
- TRBJ2-2 - TRBV21-1 CASSKVGGDRPTNTGELFF TGTGCCAGCAGCAAAGTGGGGGGAGACAGGCCGACGAACACCGGGGAGCTGTTTTTT
- TRBJ1-3 TRBD1 TRBV5-1 CASSADRGSGNTIYF TGCGCCAGCAGCGCGGACAGGGGCTCCGGAAACACCATATATTTT
- TRBJ1-5 TRBD1 TRBV19 CASSRQGARQPQHF TGTGCCAGTAGTAGGCAGGGGGCAAGGCAGCCCCAGCATTTT
- TRBJ1-6 - TRBV12-3/TRBV12-4 CASSGQQLPLHF TGTGCCAGCAGCGGACAGCAATTACCCCTCCACTTT
- TRBJ1-1 - TRBV19 CASSMGGVGAFF TGTGCCAGTAGTATGGGGGGAGTTGGAGCTTTCTTT
- TRBJ1-3 TRBD1 TRBV6-2/TRBV6-3 CASSYSSTGSSGNTIYF TGTGCCAGCAGTTACTCGTCGACAGGGAGCTCTGGAAACACCATATATTTT
- TRBJ2-7 - TRBV15 CATSGGGGLEQYF TGTGCCACCAGCGGAGGTGGGGGGTTGGAGCAGTACTTC
- TRBJ2-1 TRBD2 TRBV6-2/TRBV6-3 CASSYSPWSGGIFNEQFF TGTGCCAGCAGTTACTCCCCCTGGAGCGGGGGGATATTTAATGAGCAGTTCTTC
- TRBJ2-7 - TRBV29-1 CSVVQGIYEQYF TGCAGCGTGGTCCAGGGGATCTACGAGCAGTACTTC
- TRBJ2-1 - TRBV5-1 CASSLAFNEQFF TGCGCCAGCAGCTTGGCGTTCAATGAGCAGTTCTTC
once TRBJ2-1 TRBD1 TRBV5-6 CASRDRGYNEQFF TGTGCCAGCAGAGACAGGGGTTACAATGAGCAGTTCTTC
once TRBJ2-7 TRBD1 TRBV30 CAWLGQGRYEQYF TGTGCCTGGCTCGGACAGGGACGGTACGAGCAGTACTTC